This entry lists 8 T cell receptor beta chains sequenced from one sample in a study of blood T cells in healthy people across ages. Combining a sample-barcoded 5' primer with a J-beta primer mix, a second PCR ran for roughly 7 to 11 cycles. In TCRdb, the 5' RACE reads were re-called with MiXCR into one record per CDR3 protein. Among some 890,000 distinct CDR3 sequences listed, about 27% were seen once. The same sample was also studied in work on T cells of mothers and their children.

Material for sequencing was blood. These receptors were obtained from a woman aged 40-49 years in good health.

This chain connects TRBV20-1 to TRBJ2-7, with D hard to call. The V end lost 3 bases, the J end lost 0 bases, and 15 bases lay between the germline ends. The CDR3 runs to 15 residues. Germline CDR1 reads DFQATT; CDR2 reads SNEGSKA (reference sequence). Here the CDR3 DNA reads TGCAGTGCTAGTGGGCTACCGGCATTCTCCTACGAGCAGTACTTC. This encodes CSASGLPAFSYEQYF.

As concerns this clonotype: This could be a read error, since a much larger clone is one nucleotide away. The gene calls are TRBV27 and TRBJ2-5; 12 bases match TRBD2. Germline CDR1 and CDR2: MNHEY and SMNVEV (reference sequence). This CDR3 contains 15 residues. The chain's CDR3 is CASKAWTSGEETKYF. CDR3 DNA sequence: TGTGCCAGCAAAGCTTGGACTAGCGGGGAAGAGACCAAGTACTTC.

This clonotype came up a few times. One end of the junction is discordant with germline, which a read error may explain. The chain links TRBV29-1 to TRBJ1-2; possible D gene TRBD1, 6 bases. This CDR3 has 10 residues. CDR1 is SQVTM, CDR2 ANQGSEA, per germline. CDR3 amino acids: CSVDTGNQEF. The CDR3 region has the DNA TGCAGCGTTGATACAGGGAATCAGGAATTC.

This clonotype appeared a few times. The V call is TRBV28, the J call TRBJ1-5, with 8 positions matching TRBD1. V lost 10 bases and J lost 3; bases outside the gene matches: 11. The CDR3 runs 15 residues. Germline V gene lookup returns CDR1 MDHEN and CDR2 SYDVKM. CDR3 residues: CATKSGTGNNQPQHF. In DNA form, the CDR3 reads TGTGCCACCAAATCCGGGACAGGAAACAATCAGCCCCAGCATTTT.

Concerning this clonotype itself: A much larger clone sits a single nucleotide away, making a read error possible. The J gene is TRBJ1-2, the V gene TRBV20-1, with D possibly being TRBD1 (5 bases). The V end lost 2 bases, the J end lost 4 bases, and 17 bases lay between the germline ends. The CDR3 runs to 15 residues. From germline, CDR1 is DFQATT and CDR2 SNEGSKA (reference sequence). CDR3 nucleotide sequence: TGCAGTGCTAGACCCCCCTCCTCCGACAGCTATGGCTACACCTTC. Translating gives CSARPPSSDSYGYTF.

This clonotype was seen many times. This chain uses TRBV7-9 with TRBJ1-2; D call uncertain. CDR1 and CDR2 from the germline V gene are SEHNR and FQNEAQ (reference sequence). The ends were cut back, 5 bases at V and 3 bases at J, with 10 bases in the middle. The length of the CDR3 is 13 residues. CDR3 nucleotides: TGTGCCAGCAGCCCTGCGGCAGACTATGGCTACACCTTC. This codes for CASSPAADYGYTF.

This clonotype was picked up a small number of times. The chain carries TRBV12-3 or TRBV12-4 and TRBJ1-1; tentatively, D is TRBD1 (6 bases). Trimming left V 5 bases short and J 4 bases short, with 17 bases between. The CDR3 extends over 15 amino acids. The DNA of the CDR3 is TGTGCCAGCAGTCGCGATCTGAGGGGGATCACTGAAGCTTTCTTT. Its protein is CASSRDLRGITEAFF.

In this sample, this clonotype turned up many times. The chain carries TRBV25-1 and TRBJ2-4; D is ambiguous. The CDR3 spans 17 residues. Germline V gene sequence: CDR1 MGHDK, CDR2 SYGVNS. V was shortened by 1 base and J by 0 bases, with 13 bases between the two germline ends. For the CDR3, the DNA is TGTGCCAGCAGTGAATCCCAGGTCGGCGTAGCCAAAAACATTCAGTACTTC. It codes for CASSESQVGVAKNIQYF.